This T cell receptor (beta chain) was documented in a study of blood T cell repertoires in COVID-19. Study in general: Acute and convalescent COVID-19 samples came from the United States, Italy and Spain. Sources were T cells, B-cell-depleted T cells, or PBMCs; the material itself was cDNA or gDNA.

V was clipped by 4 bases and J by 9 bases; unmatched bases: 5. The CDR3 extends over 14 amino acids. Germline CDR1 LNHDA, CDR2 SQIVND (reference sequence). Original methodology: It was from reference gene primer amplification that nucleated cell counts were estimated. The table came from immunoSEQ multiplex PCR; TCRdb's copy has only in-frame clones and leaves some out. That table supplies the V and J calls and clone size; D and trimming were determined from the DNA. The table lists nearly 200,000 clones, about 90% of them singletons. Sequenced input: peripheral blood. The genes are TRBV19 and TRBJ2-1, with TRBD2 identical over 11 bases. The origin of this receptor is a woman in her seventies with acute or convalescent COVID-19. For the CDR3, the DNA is TGTGCCAGTAGTAGGTTAGCGGGAGGGTTTGAGCAGTTCTTC. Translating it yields CASSRLAGGFEQFF.